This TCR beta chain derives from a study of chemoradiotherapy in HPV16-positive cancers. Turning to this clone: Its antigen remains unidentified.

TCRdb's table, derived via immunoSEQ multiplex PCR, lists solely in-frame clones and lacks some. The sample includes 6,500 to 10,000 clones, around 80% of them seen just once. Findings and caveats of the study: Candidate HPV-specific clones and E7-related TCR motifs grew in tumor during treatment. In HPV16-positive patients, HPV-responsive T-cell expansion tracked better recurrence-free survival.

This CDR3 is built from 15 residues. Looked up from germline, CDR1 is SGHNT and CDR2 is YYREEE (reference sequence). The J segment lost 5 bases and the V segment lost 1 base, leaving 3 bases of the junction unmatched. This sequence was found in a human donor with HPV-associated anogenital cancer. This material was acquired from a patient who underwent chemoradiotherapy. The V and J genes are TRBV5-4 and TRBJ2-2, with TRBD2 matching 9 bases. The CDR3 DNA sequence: TGTGCCAGCAGCTTGCCCAGCGGGGGGACCGGGGAGCTGTTTTTT. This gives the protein CASSLPSGGTGELFF.